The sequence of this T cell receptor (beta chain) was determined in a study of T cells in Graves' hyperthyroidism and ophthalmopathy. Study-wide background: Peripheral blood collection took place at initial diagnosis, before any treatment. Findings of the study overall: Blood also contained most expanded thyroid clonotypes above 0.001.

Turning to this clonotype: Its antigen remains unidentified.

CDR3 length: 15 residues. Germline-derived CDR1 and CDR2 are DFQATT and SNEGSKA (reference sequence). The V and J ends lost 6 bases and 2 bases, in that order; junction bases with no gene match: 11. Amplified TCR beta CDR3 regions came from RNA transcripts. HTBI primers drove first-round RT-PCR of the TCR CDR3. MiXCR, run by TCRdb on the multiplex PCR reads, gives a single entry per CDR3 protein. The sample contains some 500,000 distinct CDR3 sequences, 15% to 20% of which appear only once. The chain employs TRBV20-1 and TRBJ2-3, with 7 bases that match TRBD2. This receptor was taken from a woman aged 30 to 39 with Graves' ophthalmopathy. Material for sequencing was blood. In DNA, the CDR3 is TGCAGTGCCACCCGGGCGGGAGACGCCACAGATACGCAGTATTTT. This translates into CSATRAGDATDTQYF.